The clone carrying this TCR beta chain appeared once. Its target is unknown. Via MiXCR, TCRdb re-called the reads, giving one row per CDR3 protein. The data show around 900,000 distinct CDR3 sequences, about 33% seen once. The CDR3 extends over 18 amino acids. Germline assignment: CDR1 LNHDA and CDR2 SQIVND (reference sequence). Losses at the gene ends were 7 bases for V and 0 bases for J; bases not matched to a gene: 12. This record comes from a study of T cell repertoires in cytomegalovirus infection. The sequencing used cultured CD8+ T cells from PBMCs, collected from culture after CMV antigen stimulation. This chain uses TRBV19 with TRBJ1-6; TRBD1 matches 7 bases. This TCR was recovered from a human donor in good health (CMV status not recorded). Some clones in this sample may be carry-over from other donors' samples. The CDR3 DNA follows: TGTGCCAGTACCCGTTTTGGGACAGCGAGCTCCTATAATTCACCCCTCCACTTT. This codes for CASTRFGTASSYNSPLHF.